This T cell receptor (beta chain) was identified in a study of T cell repertoires in cytomegalovirus infection. About the study: Based on public TCR beta signatures, there were indications of CMV infection and of a matching HLA type.

Study outcomes and limitations: Within the response measured ex vivo, HLA-C-restricted CMV-specific TCR beta clonotypes were dominant. Cumulated frequencies of public TCR beta families served to identify carriers of CMV plus the relevant HLA.

TCRdb re-called the reads with MiXCR, one entry per CDR3 protein. The data contain about 490,000 distinct CDR3 sequences, 26% of them seen just once; the ten biggest clones take up 13%. Concerning this clonotype itself: The antigen is unknown.

The V gene's germline CDR1 is ENHRY and CDR2 SYGVKD. The V gene lost 6 bases and the J gene lost 6 bases, with 15 bases spanning the gap. There are 14 residues in the CDR3. This TCR derives from a human donor in good health (CMV status not recorded). Some clones in this sample may be carry-over from other donors' samples. V usage is TRBV10-3 and J usage is TRBJ2-1, with D possibly TRBD2 on 8 matching bases. What was sequenced was PBMCs. CDR3 sequence: CAIRAGDRANEQFF. The CDR3 DNA sequence: TGTGCCATCAGAGCGGGAGACAGGGCCAATGAGCAGTTCTTC.